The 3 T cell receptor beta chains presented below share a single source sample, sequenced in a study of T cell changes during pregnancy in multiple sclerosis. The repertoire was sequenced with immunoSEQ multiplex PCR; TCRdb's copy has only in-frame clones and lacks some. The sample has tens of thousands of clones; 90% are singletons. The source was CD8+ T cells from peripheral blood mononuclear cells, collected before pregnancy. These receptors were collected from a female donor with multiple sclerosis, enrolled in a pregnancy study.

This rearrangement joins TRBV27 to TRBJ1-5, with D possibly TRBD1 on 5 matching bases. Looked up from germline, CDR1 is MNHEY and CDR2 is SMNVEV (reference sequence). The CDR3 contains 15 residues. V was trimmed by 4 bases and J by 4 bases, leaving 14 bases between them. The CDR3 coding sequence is TGTGCCAGCAGTTCGTTTTCGGGGGGTAATCAGCCCCAGCATTTT. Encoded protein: CASSSFSGGNQPQHF.

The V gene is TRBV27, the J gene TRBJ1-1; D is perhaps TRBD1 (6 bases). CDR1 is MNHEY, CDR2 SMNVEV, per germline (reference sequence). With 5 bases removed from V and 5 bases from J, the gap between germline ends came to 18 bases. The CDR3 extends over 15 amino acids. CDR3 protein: CASSVGGAPLTEAFF. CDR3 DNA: TGTGCCAGCAGTGTCGGGGGGGCTCCCTTGACTGAAGCTTTCTTT.

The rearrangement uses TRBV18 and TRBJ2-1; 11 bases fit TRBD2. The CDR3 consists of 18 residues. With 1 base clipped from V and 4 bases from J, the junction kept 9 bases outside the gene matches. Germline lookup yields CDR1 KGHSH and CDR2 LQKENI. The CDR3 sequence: CASSPLGTSGSQYNEQFF. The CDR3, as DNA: TGTGCCAGCTCACCACTCGGGACTAGCGGATCTCAATACAATGAGCAGTTCTTC.